This T cell receptor beta chain was recorded in a study of shared clonotypes between healthy human individuals. It was roughly 200 ng DNA, approximately 30,000 T cell genomes, that sorted-subset replicate PCRs used. The table came from immunoSEQ multiplex PCR; TCRdb's copy has only in-frame clones and leaves some out. The profile shows 850,000 to 1,100,000 clones, roughly 80% of them singletons. The V end lost 6 bases, the J end lost 10 bases, and 10 bases lay between the germline ends. The CDR3 length is 12 residues. Per germline, CDR1 MNHNS and CDR2 SASEGT. Source material: memory CD4+ T cells from PBMCs. The sample's subset: CD45RA-negative fraction. The clonotype was recovered from a man between 18 and 35 years old in good health. Some clones in this sample may be carry-over from other donors' samples. This chain links TRBV6-1 with TRBJ1-6; weak D call: TRBD1 (5 bases). CDR3 bases: TGTGCCAGCAGGGGGCGGGGATCACCCCTCCACTTT. Its translation: CASRGRGSPLHF.